This T cell receptor beta chain was observed in a study of T cells in Graves' hyperthyroidism and ophthalmopathy. Notes on the study in general: Most thyroid clonotypes expanded above 0.001 appeared in blood too.

The CDR3 is made up of 17 amino acids. J lost 1 base, V lost 1 base, and 6 bases had no gene match. Amplification yielded TCR beta CDR3 regions, with RNA transcripts as the source. Researchers ran a first-round RT-PCR on the TCR CDR3 using the HTBI primer set. MiXCR, applied by TCRdb to the multiplex PCR reads, yields one record per CDR3 protein. This sample has roughly 350,000 distinct CDR3 sequences, with roughly 15% found just once. This clonotype came up many times. Its antigen is still unknown. The chain carries TRBV12-3 or TRBV12-4 and TRBJ2-1; 8 nucleotides align to TRBD2. This sequence was found in a woman aged 30 to 39 with Graves' ophthalmopathy. Sequencing input: blood. The CDR3 protein is CASSLDPGGVSYNEQFF. As DNA, the CDR3 is TGTGCCAGCAGTTTAGATCCGGGGGGGGTTTCCTACAATGAGCAGTTCTTC.